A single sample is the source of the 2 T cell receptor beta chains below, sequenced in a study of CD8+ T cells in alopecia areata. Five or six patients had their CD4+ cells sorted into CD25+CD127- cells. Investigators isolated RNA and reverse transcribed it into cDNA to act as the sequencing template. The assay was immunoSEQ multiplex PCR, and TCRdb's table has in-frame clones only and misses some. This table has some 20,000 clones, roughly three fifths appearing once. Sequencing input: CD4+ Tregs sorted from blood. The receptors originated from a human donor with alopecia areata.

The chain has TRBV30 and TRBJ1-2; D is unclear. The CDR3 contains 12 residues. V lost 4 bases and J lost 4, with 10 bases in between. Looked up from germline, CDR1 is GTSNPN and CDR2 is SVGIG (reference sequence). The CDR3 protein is CAWTAKPYGYTF. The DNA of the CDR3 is TGTGCCTGGACCGCTAAACCCTATGGCTACACCTTC.

The DNA of the CDR3 is TGCAGCGTCGAAAAGGAGCACAATGAGCAGTTCTTC. As protein: CSVEKEHNEQFF. This rearrangement joins TRBV29-1 to TRBJ2-1; D gene ambiguous. CDR3 length: 12 residues. Trimming left V 6 bases short and J 5 bases short, with 11 bases between. Looked up from germline, CDR1 is SQVTM and CDR2 is ANQGSEA.